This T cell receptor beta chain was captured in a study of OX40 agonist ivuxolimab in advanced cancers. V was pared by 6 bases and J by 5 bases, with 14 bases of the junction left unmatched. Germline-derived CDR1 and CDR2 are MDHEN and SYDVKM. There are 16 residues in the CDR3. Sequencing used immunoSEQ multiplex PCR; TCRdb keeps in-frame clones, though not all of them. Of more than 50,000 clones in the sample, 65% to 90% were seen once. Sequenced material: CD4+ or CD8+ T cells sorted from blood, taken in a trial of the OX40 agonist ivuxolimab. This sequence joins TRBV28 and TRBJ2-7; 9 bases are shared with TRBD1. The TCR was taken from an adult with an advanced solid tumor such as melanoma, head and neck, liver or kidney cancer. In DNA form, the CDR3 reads TGTGCCAGCAGCCAATCTTCCGGGACAGGGAAAAACGAGCAGTACTTC. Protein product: CASSQSSGTGKNEQYF.